Following are 12 T cell receptor beta chains from one sample sequenced in a study of cytomegalovirus exposure and HLA in healthy donors. Clones were sequenced by immunoSEQ multiplex PCR, and TCRdb holds only the in-frame ones, with some missing. The data contain roughly 67,000 clones, over 80% of them singletons. Material for sequencing was PBMCs. The origin of the receptors is a man younger than 30 in good health and CMV-seronegative.

The chain recombines TRBV13 with TRBJ2-7; TRBD2 matches 8 bases. Losses at the gene ends were 4 bases for V and 4 bases for J; bases not matched to a gene: 6. The CDR3 loop spans 14 amino acids. Germline assignment: CDR1 PRHDT and CDR2 FYEKMQ (reference sequence). The CDR3 is CASSSMASGYEQYF. CDR3 bases: TGTGCCAGCAGCTCTATGGCTAGCGGGTACGAGCAGTACTTC.

In nucleotides, the CDR3 is TGCGCCAGCAGCTTGGCAGGGGAGGGCTATGGCTACACCTTC. It specifies CASSLAGEGYGYTF. The chain recombines TRBV5-1 with TRBJ1-2; D possibly corresponds to TRBD1 (6 bases). The CDR3 sequence is 14 residues long. In germline, CDR1 is SGHRS, CDR2 YFSETQ. V lost 0 bases and J 4 bases, leaving 10 bases between the germline ends.

This clone was seen only once. V and J are TRBV27 and TRBJ2-7; 9 bases match TRBD1. After removal of 6 bases from V and 1 base from J, the junction contained 4 bases not matched to a gene. This CDR3 is 14 amino acids long. Germline V gives CDR1 MNHEY, CDR2 SMNVEV (reference sequence). In DNA form, the CDR3 reads TGTGCCAGCAGAACGGGACAGGGTTCCTACGAGCAGTACTTC. Its translation is CASRTGQGSYEQYF.

The V and J genes are TRBV5-1 and TRBJ1-1, with D possibly TRBD1 on 5 matching bases. The CDR3 runs 15 residues. Trimming stripped 4 bases from V and 2 bases from J, with 15 bases between. Germline V CDR1 and CDR2: SGHRS, YFSETQ. CDR3 in amino acids: CASSPGDRINTEAFF. DNA for the CDR3: TGCGCCAGCAGCCCGGGTGACAGAATTAACACTGAAGCTTTCTTT.

The rearrangement joins TRBV7-9 to TRBJ2-7; 10 positions match TRBD2. V trimming: 4 bases; J trimming: 2 bases; junction bases outside the gene matches: 11. This CDR3 has 17 amino acids. Looked up from germline, CDR1 is SEHNR and CDR2 is FQNEAQ (reference sequence). CDR3 sequence reads: CASSSVFRTSGAYEQYF. DNA for the CDR3: TGTGCCAGCAGCTCAGTTTTTCGGACTAGCGGAGCCTACGAGCAGTACTTC. The full variable domain, with the rest looked up from reference TRBV7-9 and TRBJ2-7, is DTGVSQNPRHKITKRGQNVTFRCDPISEHNRLYWYRQTLGQGPEFLTYFQNEAQLEKSRLLSDRFSAERPKGSFSTLEIQRTEQGDSAMYLCASSSVFRTSGAYEQYFGPGTRLTVT.

CDR3 region: CASSQFAGRINEQFF. The CDR3 DNA reads TGTGCCAGCAGTCAATTTGCGGGGAGAATCAATGAGCAGTTCTTC. This rearrangement joins TRBV7-9 to TRBJ2-1; perhaps TRBD2 as D (6 bases). Trimming took 6 bases from V and 6 from J, leaving 18 bases between them. CDR1 is SEHNR and CDR2 is FQNEAQ in the germline V gene (reference sequence). The CDR3 totals 15 residues. The full variable domain, completed using reference TRBV7-9 and TRBJ2-1, is DTGVSQNPRHKITKRGQNVTFRCDPISEHNRLYWYRQTLGQGPEFLTYFQNEAQLEKSRLLSDRFSAERPKGSFSTLEIQRTEQGDSAMYLCASSQFAGRINEQFFGPGTRLTVL.

V and J are TRBV5-1 and TRBJ2-3; 7 bases align to TRBD2. Germline V gene data show CDR1 as SGHRS and CDR2 as YFSETQ. V was clipped by 4 bases and J by 1 base; unmatched bases: 9. This CDR3 region has 16 residues. The DNA for the CDR3 is TGCGCCAGCAGCGCGCCTCTAGCGGTCGGCACAGATACGCAGTATTTT. It translates to CASSAPLAVGTDTQYF.

The V and J genes are TRBV18 and TRBJ1-1; D uncertain. Trimming pared 2 bases from V and 8 bases from J, leaving 12 bases between. Per the germline V gene, CDR1 is KGHSH and CDR2 is LQKENI. The CDR3 totals 13 residues. The CDR3 coding sequence is TGTGCCAGCTCACCAGAGGGTCTCACGGAAGCTTTCTTT. The encoded protein is CASSPEGLTEAFF.

CDR3 protein: CASSEFREYHREQYF. CDR3 nucleotide sequence: TGTGCCAGCAGTGAATTTAGGGAGTATCACCGGGAGCAGTACTTC. The chain couples TRBV2 to TRBJ2-7, with a weak D call TRBD2 (5 bases). CDR1 and CDR2 (germline): SNHLY, FYNNEI. V dropped 2 bases and J dropped 7 bases, with 18 bases sitting between them. There are 15 residues in the CDR3.

V usage is TRBV19 and J usage is TRBJ1-2; 11 bases agree with TRBD1. The V and J ends lost 5 bases and 4 bases, in that order; junction bases with no gene match: 3. Germline V gives CDR1 LNHDA, CDR2 SQIVND (reference sequence). There are 14 residues in the CDR3. CDR3 protein: CASSGGQGAYGYTF. CDR3 DNA sequence: TGTGCCAGTAGTGGAGGACAGGGGGCCTATGGCTACACCTTC.

The chain couples TRBV5-5 to TRBJ1-4; 8 nucleotides line up with TRBD1. The germline V gene has CDR1 SGHKS and CDR2 YYEKEE (reference sequence). The trim removed 5 bases at V and 3 bases at J, leaving 6 bases unmatched. CDR3 length: 15 amino acids. The DNA of the CDR3 is TGTGCCAGCAGACGAACAGGGGGGCCTAATGAAAAACTGTTTTTT. This gives the protein CASRRTGGPNEKLFF.

The CDR3 sequence: CSVDASQETQYF. The DNA of the CDR3 is TGCAGCGTTGACGCCAGCCAAGAGACCCAGTACTTC. The chain joins TRBV29-1 to TRBJ2-5; D uncertain. Germline V gives CDR1 SQVTM, CDR2 ANQGSEA. The length of the CDR3 is 12 residues. The V end was cut by 3 bases, the J end by 1 base, with 6 bases between.